A few counts support the clone carrying this TCR beta chain. The data belong to a study of T-cell memory formation after mild COVID-19. The CDR3 is 15 residues long. The V end lost 5 bases, the J end lost 0 bases, and 10 bases lay between the germline ends. The germline gives CDR1 SEHNR, CDR2 FQNEAQ (reference sequence). MiXCR, run by TCRdb on the 5' RACE reads, gives a single entry per CDR3 protein. This table has 250,000 to 300,000 distinct CDR3 sequences, 15% to 20% appearing once. The receptor was derived from a man aged 18 to 30 who had mild COVID-19 (a few samples of this study predate the infection). Cell type and time point are not known. V gene TRBV7-9 combines with J gene TRBJ2-2; TRBD1 might be the D (6 bases). The sequencing input was PBMCs or a T cell subset sorted from them (not recorded which). CDR3 in DNA: TGTGCCAGCAGCCCAACAGGGTCGAACACCGGGGAGCTGTTTTTT. It translates to CASSPTGSNTGELFF.